A single sample is the source of the 25 T cell receptor beta chains below, sequenced in a study of draining lymph node invasion in breast cancer. The CD4+ CD45RA- CD25high gate defined the sorted memory regulatory T cells. In TCRdb, the bulk RNA-seq reads were re-called with MiXCR into one record per CDR3 protein. The data hold 2,500 to 3,500 distinct CDR3 sequences, with around 50% observed a single time. The sequencing input was sorted memory Tregs from a lymph node. Every receptor here comes from a female donor with luminal breast cancer.

Turning to this clonotype: One end of the junction fails to match germline, which may point to a read error. V gene TRBV11-3 combines with J gene TRBJ1-2; D perhaps matches TRBD1 (5 bases). Germline assignment: CDR1 SGHNT and CDR2 YENEEA. The CDR3 is made up of 17 amino acids. The CDR3 spells CASSLGAQGPPASGYTF. DNA for the CDR3: TGTGCCAGCAGCTTAGGTGCGCAGGGCCCGCCTGCATCTGGCTACACTTTC.

V is TRBV28 and J is TRBJ1-2; a weak D match, TRBD1 (6 bases). Germline V gene lookup returns CDR1 MDHEN and CDR2 SYDVKM. Trimming shortened V by 5 bases and J by 3 bases, and 7 bases separated the two germline ends. The CDR3 consists of 12 residues. In DNA, the CDR3 is TGTGCCAGCAGTGCAGGGGACTATGGCTACACCTTC. Residues: CASSAGDYGYTF.

The chain recombines TRBV24-1 with TRBJ1-2; D unclear. Trimming shortened V by 4 bases and J by 5 bases, and 13 bases separated the two germline ends. CDR1 and CDR2 (germline): KGHDR, SFDVKD. The CDR3 runs 14 residues. CDR3 protein: CATSDPGLSYGYTF. The CDR3, as DNA: TGTGCCACCAGTGACCCAGGACTGAGTTATGGCTACACCTTC.

This rearrangement joins TRBV4-2 to TRBJ2-4, with 8 bases identical to TRBD1. The CDR3 is made up of 14 amino acids. Germline-derived CDR1 and CDR2 are LGHNA and YNFKEQ. V shed 4 bases, J shed 9 bases, and the junction held 8 bases outside the gene matches. The CDR3 DNA sequence: TGTGCCAGCAGCCCCGACAGGGGTCGGGTCATTCAGTACTTC. It specifies CASSPDRGRVIQYF.

The V and J genes are TRBV6-5 and TRBJ2-5; the D is unclear. The V and J ends lost 2 bases and 2 bases respectively, with 6 bases between them. CDR1 is MNHEY, CDR2 SVGAGI, per germline. The CDR3 is made up of 13 amino acids. The DNA for the CDR3 is TGTGCCAGCAGTTACCGCGAACAAGAGACCCAGTACTTC. This encodes CASSYREQETQYF.

This chain connects TRBV19 to TRBJ1-1; D not resolved. Germline V CDR1 and CDR2: LNHDA, SQIVND (reference sequence). There are 15 residues in the CDR3. The V and J ends lost 6 bases and 3 bases respectively, with 17 bases between them. The CDR3 protein is CASSPWVAPDTEAFF. DNA for the CDR3: TGTGCCAGTAGCCCCTGGGTGGCCCCGGACACTGAAGCTTTCTTT.

This sequence joins TRBV5-4 and TRBJ2-1, with 10 bases aligning to TRBD1. Per the germline V gene, CDR1 is SGHNT and CDR2 is YYREEE (reference sequence). The ends lost 0 bases at V and 8 bases at J; junction bases unmatched: 8. This CDR3 is 16 amino acids long. The CDR3, as DNA: TGTGCCAGCAGCTTGGAGGGGACAGGGGTCACCCATGAGCAGTTCTTC. Protein sequence: CASSLEGTGVTHEQFF. The variable domain in full, completed from reference TRBV5-4 and TRBJ2-1, reads ETGVTQSPTHLIKTRGQQVTLRCSSQSGHNTVSWYQQALGQGPQFIFQYYREEENGRGNFPPRFSGLQFPNYSSELNVNALELDDSALYLCASSLEGTGVTHEQFFGPGTRLTVL.

DNA for the CDR3: TGCGCCAGCAGCACGGGACAGGAGAGCACTGAAGCTTTCTTT. Its protein product is CASSTGQESTEAFF. The chain couples TRBV5-1 to TRBJ1-1; 8 positions match TRBD1. The CDR3 contains 14 residues. V lost 4 bases and J lost 4; bases outside the gene matches: 6. The germline V gene encodes CDR1 SGHRS and CDR2 YFSETQ.

This chain connects TRBV11-1 to TRBJ1-5, with TRBD1 matching over 9 bases. CDR3 length: 15 amino acids. From germline, CDR1 is SGHAT and CDR2 FQDESV (reference sequence). V lost 6 bases and J lost 7; bases outside the gene matches: 10. CDR3 sequence: CASSSTDRGHQPQHF. In nucleotides, the CDR3 is TGTGCCAGCAGTAGTACGGACAGGGGACACCAGCCCCAGCATTTT.

CDR3 sequence: CASSSIGESSYNEQFF. The DNA for the CDR3 is TGTGCCAGCAGTAGTATAGGAGAAAGCTCCTACAATGAGCAGTTCTTC. This sequence joins TRBV28 and TRBJ2-1; no clear D. The CDR3 contains 16 residues. V shed 5 bases and J shed 0 bases, with 14 bases lying between them. Germline V lookup: CDR1 MDHEN, CDR2 SYDVKM.

This clonotype has only a few counts. V is TRBV6-5 and J is TRBJ2-5; 9 nucleotides align to TRBD2. Germline CDR1 reads MNHEY; CDR2 reads SVGAGI. This CDR3 region has 15 residues. V lost 4 bases and J lost 5; bases outside the gene matches: 8. The CDR3 spells CASSFRSGRRETQYF. CDR3 coding DNA: TGTGCCAGCAGTTTCCGTAGCGGGAGACGGGAGACCCAGTACTTC.

In its sample, this clonotype was seen a few times. The chain carries TRBV12-3 or TRBV12-4 and TRBJ2-7, with D maybe TRBD2 (5 bases). Deletions cut 6 bases from V and 7 bases from J, with 16 bases between. The CDR3 spans 13 residues. The CDR3 protein is CASRRDGELEQYF. The CDR3 nucleotides are TGTGCCAGCAGGAGAGATGGGGAGTTGGAGCAGTACTTC.

On this clonotype itself: A read error may account for a junction end that differs from germline. The chain couples TRBV6-5 to TRBJ2-7, with 10 bases that match TRBD2. The CDR3 is 21 residues long. Germline assignment: CDR1 MNHEY and CDR2 SVGAGI. CDR3 protein: CVSSYSVSAGLAWGRSYEQYF. In DNA form, the CDR3 reads TGTGTCAGCAGTTACTCGGTATCCGCGGGACTAGCGTGGGGGCGGTCCTACGAGCAGTACTTC.

The gene calls are TRBV7-2 and TRBJ2-5; D gene uncertain. Germline CDR1 and CDR2: SGHTA and FQGNSA. CDR3 length: 14 residues. The V end was cut by 5 bases, the J end by 9 bases, with 19 bases between. The CDR3 loop reads CASSQMTSGGSQYF. Written as DNA, the CDR3 is TGTGCCAGCAGCCAAATGACCTCGGGTGGGTCCCAGTACTTC.

V and J are TRBV29-1 and TRBJ1-5; the match to TRBD1 covers 7 bases. Germline values: CDR1 SQVTM, CDR2 ANQGSEA. V shed 4 bases and J 1 base; nucleotides not matched to a gene: 1. The CDR3 spans 13 residues. The CDR3 loop is CSVAGGSNQPQHF. CDR3 sequence (DNA): TGCAGCGTTGCAGGGGGGAGCAATCAGCCCCAGCATTTT.

V and J are TRBV3-1 and TRBJ2-1; 10 bases align to TRBD2. This CDR3 is 15 amino acids long. Germline V gives CDR1 LGHDT, CDR2 YNNKEL (reference sequence). The ends lost 4 bases at V and 8 bases at J; junction bases unmatched: 8. DNA for the CDR3: TGTGCCAGCAGCCTCGCTAGCGGGGGAGGCTATGAGCAGTTCTTC. Translating gives CASSLASGGGYEQFF.

The rearrangement joins TRBV7-9 to TRBJ2-2; possible D gene TRBD2, 5 bases. This CDR3 has 16 residues. The germline V and J ends were trimmed by 2 bases and 7 bases, with 17 bases remaining between them. The V gene's germline CDR1 is SEHNR and CDR2 FQNEAQ (reference sequence). The CDR3 protein is CASSLRVDLGSGELFF. For the CDR3, the DNA is TGTGCCAGCAGCTTACGGGTGGACTTGGGAAGCGGGGAGCTGTTTTTT.

The chain couples TRBV7-2 to TRBJ1-2; 7 positions agree with TRBD1. The germline gives CDR1 SGHTA, CDR2 FQGNSA. The CDR3 totals 13 residues. Trimming took 5 bases from V and 5 from J; bases not matched to a gene: 5. The CDR3 DNA reads TGTGCCAGCAGCCCTCAGGGGGAGTATGGCTACACCTTC. Its translation: CASSPQGEYGYTF.

The chain carries TRBV14 and TRBJ1-4; D remains ambiguous. V gave up 3 bases and J gave up 8 bases, with 10 bases separating them. The germline V gene has CDR1 SGHDN and CDR2 FVKESK. The CDR3 is made up of 13 amino acids. The CDR3 loop reads CASSHSGGEKLFF. Written as DNA, the CDR3 is TGTGCCAGCAGCCATAGTGGCGGAGAAAAACTGTTTTTT.

The chain links TRBV20-1 to TRBJ2-5; D may match TRBD1 or TRBD2 (6 bases each). In germline, CDR1 is DFQATT, CDR2 SNEGSKA (reference sequence). This CDR3 is built from 15 residues. V was shortened by 3 bases and J by 2 bases, with 16 bases between the two germline ends. Here the CDR3 DNA reads TGCAGTGCTAGGGAGGGCAGGGGAGGTCAAGAGACCCAGTACTTC. Residues: CSAREGRGGQETQYF.

The chain couples TRBV10-3 to TRBJ2-3, with TRBD2 identical over 7 bases. This CDR3 is 13 amino acids long. With V trimmed by 7 bases and J by 2 bases, 3 bases remained unmatched. Germline V gene sequence: CDR1 ENHRY, CDR2 SYGVKD. The DNA of the CDR3 is TGTGCCATCATGGCGGGGGTCACAGATACGCAGTATTTT. Its protein is CAIMAGVTDTQYF.

This clonotype has just a few counts. The CDR3 region has the DNA TGTGCCACGGCTCGTCAGGGGGGGAATGAGCAGTTCTTC. Translated, it gives CATARQGGNEQFF. The chain is built from TRBV10-3 and TRBJ2-1, with D possibly being TRBD1 or TRBD2 (7 bases each). V shed 10 bases and J shed 7 bases, with 17 bases lying between them. Germline CDR1 ENHRY, CDR2 SYGVKD. The length of the CDR3 is 13 residues.

This clonotype was detected a few times. The chain uses TRBV20-1 and TRBJ2-7, with D possibly TRBD2 on 5 matching bases. The length of the CDR3 is 13 residues. The germline V gene encodes CDR1 DFQATT and CDR2 SNEGSKA (reference sequence). V was shortened by 4 bases and J by 2 bases, with 12 bases between the two germline ends. The CDR3 DNA follows: TGCAGTGCTATTGGACGGGGAGCCTACGAGCAGTACTTC. Its protein is CSAIGRGAYEQYF.

The gene calls are TRBV7-2 and TRBJ2-1; D might be TRBD1 (5 bases). CDR1 and CDR2 from the germline V gene are SGHTA and FQGNSA. The CDR3 length is 12 residues. With 8 bases removed from V and 7 bases from J, the gap between germline ends came to 12 bases. CDR3 sequence: CASRRGRNEQFF. The CDR3 nucleotides read TGTGCCAGCCGTAGGGGAAGGAATGAGCAGTTCTTC.

The chain has TRBV19 and TRBJ2-3; D unclear. The V and J ends lost 9 bases and 2 bases respectively, with 12 bases between them. The germline CDR1 and CDR2 sequences are LNHDA and SQIVND (reference sequence). The CDR3 contains 13 residues. In nucleotides, the CDR3 is TGTGCCAGCTCGGAGACATTCACAGATACGCAGTATTTT. Translated, it gives CASSETFTDTQYF.